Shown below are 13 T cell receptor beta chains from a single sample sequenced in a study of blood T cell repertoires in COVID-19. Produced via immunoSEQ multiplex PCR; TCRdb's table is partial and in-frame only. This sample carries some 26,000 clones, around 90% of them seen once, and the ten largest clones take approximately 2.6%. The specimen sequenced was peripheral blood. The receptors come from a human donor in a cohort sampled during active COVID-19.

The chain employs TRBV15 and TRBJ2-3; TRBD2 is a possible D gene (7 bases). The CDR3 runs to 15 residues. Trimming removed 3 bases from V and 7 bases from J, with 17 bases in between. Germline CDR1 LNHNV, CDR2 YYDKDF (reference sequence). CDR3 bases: TGTGCCACCAGCAGCACCCTCGGGGGGCAAAATACGCAGTATTTT. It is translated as CATSSTLGGQNTQYF.

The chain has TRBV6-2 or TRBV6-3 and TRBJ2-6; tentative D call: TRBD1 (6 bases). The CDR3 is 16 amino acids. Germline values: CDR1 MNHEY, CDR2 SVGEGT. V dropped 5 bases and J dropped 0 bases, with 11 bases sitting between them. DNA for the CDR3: TGTGCCAGCAGTACAGGGTCGCTCTCTGGGGCCAACGTCCTGACTTTC. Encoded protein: CASSTGSLSGANVLTF.

The CDR3 spells CASSVLDGYEQFF. CDR3 in DNA: TGTGCCAGCAGCGTACTAGATGGTTATGAGCAGTTCTTC. The chain has TRBV2 and TRBJ2-1, with D perhaps matching TRBD2 (5 bases). Germline values: CDR1 SNHLY, CDR2 FYNNEI. CDR3 length: 13 residues. Trimming removed 6 bases from V and 8 bases from J, with 14 bases in between.

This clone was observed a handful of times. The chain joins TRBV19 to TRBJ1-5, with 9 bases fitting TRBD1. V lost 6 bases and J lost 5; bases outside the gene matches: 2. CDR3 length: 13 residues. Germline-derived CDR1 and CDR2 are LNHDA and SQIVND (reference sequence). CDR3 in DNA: TGTGCCAGTAGGACAGGGGGAGATCAGCCCCAGCATTTT. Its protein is CASRTGGDQPQHF.

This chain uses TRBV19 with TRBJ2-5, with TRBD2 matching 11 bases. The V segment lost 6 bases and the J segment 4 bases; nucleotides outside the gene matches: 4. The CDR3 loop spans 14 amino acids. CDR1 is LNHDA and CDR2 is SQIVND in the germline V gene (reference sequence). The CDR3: CASRPTSGRETQYF. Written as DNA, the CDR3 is TGTGCCAGTAGACCAACTAGCGGGAGAGAGACCCAGTACTTC.

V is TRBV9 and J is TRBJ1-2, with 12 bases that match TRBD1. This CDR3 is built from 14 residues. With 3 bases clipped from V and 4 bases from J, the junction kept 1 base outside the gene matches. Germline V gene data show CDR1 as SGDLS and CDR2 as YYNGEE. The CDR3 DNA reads TGTGCCAGCAGCGGGGACAGGGGGCCCTATGGCTACACCTTC. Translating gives CASSGDRGPYGYTF.

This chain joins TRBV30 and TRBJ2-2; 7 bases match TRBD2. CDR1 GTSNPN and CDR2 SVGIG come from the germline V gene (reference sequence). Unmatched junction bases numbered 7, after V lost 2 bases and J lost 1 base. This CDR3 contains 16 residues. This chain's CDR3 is CAWSRRSGENTGELFF. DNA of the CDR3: TGTGCCTGGAGTCGCCGCAGCGGGGAGAACACCGGGGAGCTGTTTTTT.

This CDR3 reads CASSQWQYTEAFF. The CDR3 DNA is TGTGCCAGCAGCCAATGGCAGTACACTGAAGCTTTCTTT. V gene TRBV16 combines with J gene TRBJ1-1; D call uncertain. Per germline, CDR1 KGHSY and CDR2 FQNENV. V dropped 1 base and J dropped 3 bases, with 6 bases sitting between them. The CDR3 extends over 13 amino acids.

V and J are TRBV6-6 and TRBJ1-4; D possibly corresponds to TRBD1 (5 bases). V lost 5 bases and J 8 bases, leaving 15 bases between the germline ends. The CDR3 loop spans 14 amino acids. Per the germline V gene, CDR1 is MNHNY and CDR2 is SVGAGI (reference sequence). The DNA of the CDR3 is TGTGCCAGCAGTCCCCGAGGGGCGGGGGAAAAACTGTTTTTT. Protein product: CASSPRGAGEKLFF.

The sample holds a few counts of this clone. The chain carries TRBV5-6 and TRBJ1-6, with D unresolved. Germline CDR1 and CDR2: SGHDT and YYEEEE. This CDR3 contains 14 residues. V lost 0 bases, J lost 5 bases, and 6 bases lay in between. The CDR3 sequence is CASSLEQNNSPLHF. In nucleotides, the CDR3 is TGTGCCAGCAGCTTGGAGCAAAATAATTCACCCCTCCACTTT.

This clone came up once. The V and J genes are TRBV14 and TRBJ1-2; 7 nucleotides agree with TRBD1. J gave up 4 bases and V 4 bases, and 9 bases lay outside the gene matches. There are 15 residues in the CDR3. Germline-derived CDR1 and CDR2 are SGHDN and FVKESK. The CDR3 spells CASSRRRGTLYGYTF. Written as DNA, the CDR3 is TGTGCCAGCAGCCGACGCAGGGGGACCCTCTATGGCTACACCTTC.

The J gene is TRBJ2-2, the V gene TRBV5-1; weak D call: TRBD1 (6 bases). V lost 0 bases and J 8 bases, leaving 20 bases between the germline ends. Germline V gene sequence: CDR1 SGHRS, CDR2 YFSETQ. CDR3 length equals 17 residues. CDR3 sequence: CASSLAPRGGGLGELFF. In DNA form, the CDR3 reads TGCGCCAGCAGCTTGGCCCCCCGTGGGGGCGGATTGGGGGAGCTGTTTTTT. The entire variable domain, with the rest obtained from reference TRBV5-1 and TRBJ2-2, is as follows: KAGVTQTPRYLIKTRGQQVTLSCSPISGHRSVSWYQQTPGQGLQFLFEYFSETQRNKGNFPGRFSGRQFSNSRSEMNVSTLELGDSALYLCASSLAPRGGGLGELFFGEGSRLTVL.

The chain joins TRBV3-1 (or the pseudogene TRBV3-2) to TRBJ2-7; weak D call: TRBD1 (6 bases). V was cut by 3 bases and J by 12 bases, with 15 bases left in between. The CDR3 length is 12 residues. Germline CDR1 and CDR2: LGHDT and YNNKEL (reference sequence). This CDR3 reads CASSHSQGSPYF. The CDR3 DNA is TGTGCCAGCAGCCACTCACAGGGTAGTCCGTACTTC.